Listed below are T cell receptor beta chains from one sample, sequenced in a study of T cells in Graves' hyperthyroidism and ophthalmopathy. A single record per CDR3 protein comes from TCRdb applying MiXCR to the multiplex PCR reads. This sample yields 490,000 or so distinct CDR3 sequences, of which less than 25% are seen a single time; under 55% belongs to the top ten. Sequencing used blood. These receptors originate from a woman between 65 and 79 years old with Graves' ophthalmopathy. The CDR3 runs from the conserved cysteine through the conserved F or W. The order of the fields is clone size, V gene, J gene, D gene, CDR3 DNA, CDR3 protein. D genes are given only for firm matches. Part of the rows lack a size; the others show once, few, many or a class for expanded clones.

many	TRBV12-3/TRBV12-4	TRBJ1-1	-	TGTGCCAGCAGTTTGGCGGCGAACACTGAAGCTTTCTTT	CASSLAANTEAFF
-	TRBV28	TRBJ2-1	-	TGTGCCGGCAGTTTTTCCACCGCCCTCGGGGAGCAGTTCTTC	CAGSFSTALGEQFF
-	TRBV5-1	TRBJ2-1	-	TGCGCCAGCAGCTTGGTTTCTAGCTGGGACAATGAGCAGTTCTTC	CASSLVSSWDNEQFF
many	TRBV28	TRBJ2-2	-	TGTGCCAGCCGCGGCGGATCCACCGGGGAGCTGTTTTTT	CASRGGSTGELFF
few	TRBV3-1	TRBJ2-1	-	TGTGCCAGCAGCGATACAGGGAATTCGCAGTTCTTC	CASSDTGNSQFF
-	TRBV9	TRBJ2-7	-	TGTGCCAGCAGCGTAGGCGGCAGGGGAAACGAGCAGTACTTC	CASSVGGRGNEQYF
few	TRBV7-2	TRBJ2-2	-	TGTGCCAGCAGGAAAAGGGGGGGCGCGAACACCGGGGAGCTGTTTTTT	CASRKRGGANTGELFF
many	TRBV12-3/TRBV12-4	TRBJ1-1	TRBD1	TGTGCCAGCAGTCGGACAGGGGGCCACACTGAAGCTTTCTTT	CASSRTGGHTEAFF
many	TRBV3-1	TRBJ1-5	TRBD1	TGTGCCAGCAGCCGACAGGGAGGCCAGCCCCAGCATTTT	CASSRQGGQPQHF
-	TRBV7-9	TRBJ2-6	TRBD1	TGTGCCAGCAGCCTGGACAGGGGCCTAGGCGGGGCCAACGTCCTGACTTTC	CASSLDRGLGGANVLTF
-	TRBV19	TRBJ2-7	TRBD1	TGTGCCAGTAGTATGACCGGACAGGGGTTTTACGAGCAGTACTTC	CASSMTGQGFYEQYF
-	TRBV2	TRBJ2-3	-	TGTGCCAGCAGTGGCGACAGGAGCACATATACGCAGTATTTT	CASSGDRSTYTQYF
-	TRBV5-1	TRBJ1-1	-	TGCGCCAGCAGCACCTCGACAGCGAACACTGAAGCTTTCTTT	CASSTSTANTEAFF
few	TRBV28	TRBJ2-7	-	TGTGCCAGCAGGGACAGTCTTACCTACGAGCAGTACTTC	CASRDSLTYEQYF
-	TRBV5-1	TRBJ2-5	TRBD2	TGCGCCAGCAGTCGGACCGGAGGTAGCGGGCTAACGGACTTC	CASSRTGGSGLTDF
-	TRBV11-2	TRBJ1-1	-	TGTGCCAGCAGCTTAGTTCCCCAGGGGGAAGCTTTCTTT	CASSLVPQGEAFF
-	TRBV7-3	TRBJ2-2	TRBD2	TGTGCCAGCGGGATAGCGGGAGGCGGGACCGGGGAGCTGTTTTTT	CASGIAGGGTGELFF
-	TRBV19	TRBJ1-1	-	TGTGCCAGTAGTATAGGCTTGCTCGTGGGCACTGAAGCTTTCTTT	CASSIGLLVGTEAFF
few	TRBV5-1	TRBJ2-3	-	TGCGCCAGCAGCGTGCCGGGGGGCGGCCTCACAGATACGCAGTATTTT	CASSVPGGGLTDTQYF
-	TRBV7-9	TRBJ1-3	-	TGTGCCAGCAGCTTGTTGGTTTCTGGAAACACCATATATTTT	CASSLLVSGNTIYF
-	TRBV6-2/TRBV6-3	TRBJ2-7	-	TGTGCCAGCAGTTACACCGGCTCCGAGCAGTACTTC	CASSYTGSEQYF
many	TRBV28	TRBJ2-5	-	TGTGCCAGCAGTGGTATGAGGACCCAGTACTTC	CASSGMRTQYF
few	TRBV19	TRBJ2-1	-	TGTGCCAGTAGTATAGGCCCCCGAGGTAGGGTGTTCTTC	CASSIGPRGRVFF
-	TRBV7-9	TRBJ2-1	-	TGTGCCAGCAGCTTCCTACAGGGTTTCGACAATGAGCAGTTCTTC	CASSFLQGFDNEQFF
-	TRBV9	TRBJ2-1	TRBD2	TGTGCCAGCAGCGCCGGGACTAGAAATGAGCAGTTCTTC	CASSAGTRNEQFF
few	TRBV5-1	TRBJ2-3	-	TGCGCCAGCAGCACGGGCCTGGGAATCGCAGATACGCAGTATTTT	CASSTGLGIADTQYF
-	TRBV29-1	TRBJ2-2	-	TGCAGCGTTGTTGTCAGACCGAACACCGGGGAGCTGTTTTTT	CSVVVRPNTGELFF
few	TRBV19	TRBJ2-2	-	TGTGCCAGTAGCGTATTGGGTTTTCACGGGGAGCTGTTTTTT	CASSVLGFHGELFF
-	TRBV19	TRBJ2-1	TRBD2	TGTGCCAGTAGTCCCTTGGGACTAGTGAATGAGCAGTTCTTC	CASSPLGLVNEQFF
-	TRBV30	TRBJ2-1	-	TGTGCCTGGAGTGTACAGGACTACAATGAGCAGTTCTTC	CAWSVQDYNEQFF
many	TRBV20-1	TRBJ2-3	TRBD1	TGCAGTGCTTTTAGACAGGGTAGCACAGATACGCAGTATTTT	CSAFRQGSTDTQYF
few	TRBV12-3/TRBV12-4	TRBJ2-1	-	TGTGCCAGCAGTTCGAGGAGGGGCTCCTACAATGAGCAGTTCTTC	CASSSRRGSYNEQFF
few	TRBV7-9	TRBJ1-2	-	TGTGCCAGCAGCTTAGAGGCAGCCTATGGCTACACCTTC	CASSLEAAYGYTF
-	TRBV5-1	TRBJ2-5	TRBD2	TGCGCCAGCAGCGGTGGGACTAGCGGAGAAGAGACCCAGTACTTC	CASSGGTSGEETQYF
few	TRBV27	TRBJ2-6	-	TGTGCCAGCAGTCCATATACAGGCTCTGGGGCCAACGTCCTGACTTTC	CASSPYTGSGANVLTF
many	TRBV7-9	TRBJ2-5	TRBD2	TGTGCCAGCAGCCCTGGACTAGCCGGCGGAGAGACCCAGTACTTC	CASSPGLAGGETQYF
-	TRBV27	TRBJ1-1	TRBD1	TGTGCCAGCAGGGGGACCGGGACAGGGTTAACTTTCTTT	CASRGTGTGLTFF
-	TRBV19	TRBJ1-1	-	TGTGCCAGTAGTATTCGCCATACAGTGAACACTGAAGCTTTCTTT	CASSIRHTVNTEAFF
few	TRBV3-1	TRBJ1-5	TRBD1	TGTGCCAGCAGCCAGCGCCCGGGACAGGGTGGGCAGAATCAGCCCCAGCATTTT	CASSQRPGQGGQNQPQHF
few	TRBV19	TRBJ1-3	-	TGTGCCAGTAAGAGGGGAAGTGGGTACTCTGGAAACACCATATATTTT	CASKRGSGYSGNTIYF
few	TRBV7-2	TRBJ1-5	-	TGTGCCAGCAGCTTGGGGGGGGGGGGCCATAGCAATCAGCCCCAGCATTTT	CASSLGGGGHSNQPQHF
-	TRBV4-1	TRBJ1-2	-	TGCGCCAGCAGCCCAGGACCCGGCCAAGGTGGCTATGGCTACACCTTC	CASSPGPGQGGYGYTF
few	TRBV5-1	TRBJ2-3	-	TGCGCCGGCAGCTCTGTAGTCACGCACAGCACAGATACGCAGTATTTT	CAGSSVVTHSTDTQYF
-	TRBV7-9	TRBJ1-4	-	TGTGCCAGCAGCTTGCCGTCAGGGGCATTTTTAACTAATGAAAAACTGTTTTTT	CASSLPSGAFLTNEKLFF
-	TRBV12-3/TRBV12-4	TRBJ2-2	TRBD2	TGTGCCAGCAGACTAGCGGGAGAGTACGGCGGGGAGCTGTTTTTT	CASRLAGEYGGELFF
-	TRBV10-2	TRBJ2-7	TRBD2	TGCGCCAGCAGTGAATGGACTAGCGGGAGTCTGTACGAGCAGTACTTC	CASSEWTSGSLYEQYF
few	TRBV27	TRBJ1-5	-	TGTGCCAGCAGTTCCTTCCCCCGAGGAAATCAGCCCCAGCATTTT	CASSSFPRGNQPQHF
many	TRBV2	TRBJ2-7	TRBD1	TGTGCCAGCAGGGGCGGGACAGGGATACACGAGCAGTACTTC	CASRGGTGIHEQYF
many	TRBV2	TRBJ2-1	TRBD2	TGTGCCAGCAGTGGCAATAGCGGGAAATACAATGAGCAGTTCTTC	CASSGNSGKYNEQFF
many	TRBV3-1	TRBJ1-1	-	TGTGCCAGCAGCTATGGGAAGGGACATCAGAACACTGAAGCTTTCTTT	CASSYGKGHQNTEAFF
few	TRBV5-1	TRBJ2-1	-	TGCGCCAGCAGCCGGGACTCCCGCGATGAGCAGTTCTTC	CASSRDSRDEQFF